Sequencing of this T cell receptor (beta chain) was carried out in a study of metastatic and nonmetastatic thyroid tumors. Every patient underwent thyroid surgery untreated. Study outcomes and limitations: In blood and tumor, TCR beta diversity was reportedly significantly higher in malignant thyroid tumors than in benign nodules.

CDR3 length: 12 residues. V was clipped by 0 bases and J by 3 bases, with 5 bases between them. CDR1 and CDR2 (germline): DFQATT, SNEGSKA (reference sequence). This clone showed up many times. Its specificity is not known. In the original processing: For papillary thyroid cancer, a distant-metastasis classifier was constructed from CDR3 differences observed across clinicopathological groups. MiXCR reprocessed the PCR reads for TCRdb. In this record, the V and J calls reflect TCRdb's handling and not the investigators' own analysis. Of tens of thousands of clones detected, approximately 15% appear once; the ten largest clones hold 15% to 17%.

The V gene is TRBV20-1, the J gene TRBJ1-2; unclear D gene. The sample comprised blood. The origin of this receptor is a male donor with papillary thyroid cancer or a benign thyroid nodule (not recorded which). Some clones in this sample may be carry-over from other donors' samples. This CDR3 reads CSARDGDYGYTF. As DNA, the CDR3 is TGCAGTGCTAGAGATGGGGACTATGGCTACACCTTC.